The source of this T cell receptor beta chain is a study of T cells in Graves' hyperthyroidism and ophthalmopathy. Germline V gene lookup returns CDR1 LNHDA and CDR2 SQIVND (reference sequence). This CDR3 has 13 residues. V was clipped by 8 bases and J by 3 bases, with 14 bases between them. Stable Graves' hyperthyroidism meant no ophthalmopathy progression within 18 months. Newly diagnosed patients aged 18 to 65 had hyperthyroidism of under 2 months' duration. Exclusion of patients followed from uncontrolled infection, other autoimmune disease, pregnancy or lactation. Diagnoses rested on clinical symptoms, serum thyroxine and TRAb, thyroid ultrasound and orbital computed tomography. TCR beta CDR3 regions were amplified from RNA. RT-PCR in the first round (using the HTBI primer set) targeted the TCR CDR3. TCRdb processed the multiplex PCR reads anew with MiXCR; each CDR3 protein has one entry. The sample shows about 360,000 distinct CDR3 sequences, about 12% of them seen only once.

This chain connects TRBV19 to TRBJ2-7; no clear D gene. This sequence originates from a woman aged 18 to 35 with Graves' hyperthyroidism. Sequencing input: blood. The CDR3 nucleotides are TGTGCCAGTGAGCTACAGAACTACTACGAGCAGTACTTC. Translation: CASELQNYYEQYF.